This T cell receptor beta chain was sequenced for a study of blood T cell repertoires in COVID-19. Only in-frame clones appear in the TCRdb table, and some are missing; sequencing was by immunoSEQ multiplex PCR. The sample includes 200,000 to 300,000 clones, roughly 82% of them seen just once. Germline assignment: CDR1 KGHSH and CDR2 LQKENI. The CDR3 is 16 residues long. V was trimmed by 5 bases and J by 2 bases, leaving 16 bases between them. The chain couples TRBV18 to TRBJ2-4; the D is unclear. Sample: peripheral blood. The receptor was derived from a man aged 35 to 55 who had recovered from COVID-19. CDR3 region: CASSERPSRTKNIQYF. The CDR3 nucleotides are TGTGCCAGCTCAGAGAGGCCGTCTCGAACCAAAAACATTCAGTACTTC. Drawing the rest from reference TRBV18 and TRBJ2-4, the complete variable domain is NAGVMQNPRHLVRRRGQEARLRCSPMKGHSHVYWYRQLPEEGLKFMVYLQKENIIDESGMPKERFSAEFPKEGPSILRIQQVVRGDSAAYFCASSERPSRTKNIQYFGAGTRLSVL.